This T cell receptor (beta chain) was captured in a study of shared clonotypes between healthy human individuals. Study-wide background: In total, the donors were a couple of women and a few men aged 18 to 49.

In replicate PCRs of sorted subsets, 150 to 200 ng DNA, approximately 30,000 T cell genomes, was used. Assay: immunoSEQ multiplex PCR; the TCRdb copy retains only in-frame clones and omits some. The table lists some 2,100,000 clones, around 95% of them singletons. The CDR3 is 15 residues long. Per germline, CDR1 KGHSH and CDR2 LQKENI. J was trimmed by 2 bases and V by 3 bases; bases with no gene match: 7. Healthy and HIV-negative, the adult donors had no recent acute infections or vaccinations. This clonotype was sampled from a man in his late teens or twenties in good health. Sequencing was carried out using naive CD4+ T cells sorted from blood. The subset here: CD45RA+ positively selected. This chain connects TRBV18 to TRBJ2-7, with 7 bases fitting TRBD2. This CDR3 reads CASSPVAGGTYEQYF. CDR3 DNA sequence: TGTGCCAGCTCACCGGTAGCGGGCGGGACCTACGAGCAGTACTTC.